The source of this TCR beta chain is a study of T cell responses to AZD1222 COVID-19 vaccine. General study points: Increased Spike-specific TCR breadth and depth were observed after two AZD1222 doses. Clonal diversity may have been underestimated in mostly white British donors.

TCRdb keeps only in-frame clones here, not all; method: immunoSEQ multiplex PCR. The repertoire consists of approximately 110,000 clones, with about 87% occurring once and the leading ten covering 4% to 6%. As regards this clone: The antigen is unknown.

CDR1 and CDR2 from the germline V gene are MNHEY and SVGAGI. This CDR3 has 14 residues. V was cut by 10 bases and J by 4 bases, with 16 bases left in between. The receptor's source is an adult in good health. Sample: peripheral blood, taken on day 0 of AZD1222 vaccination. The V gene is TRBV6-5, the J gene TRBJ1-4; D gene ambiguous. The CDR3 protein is CAIPEGSLNEKLFF. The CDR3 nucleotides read TGTGCCATTCCCGAGGGTAGTCTTAATGAAAAACTGTTTTTT.